This T cell receptor beta chain was retrieved from a study of T cells in Graves' hyperthyroidism and ophthalmopathy (dated by TCRdb to about 2019). Looking at the study overall: Peripheral blood samples were taken at initial diagnosis, before any treatment was given. To identify TCR V-J signatures that set the groups apart, the researchers used a discovery cohort of 100 patients, made up of about 44 with Graves' ophthalmopathy and some 58 with stable Graves' hyperthyroidism. Prospective prediction of ophthalmopathy was tested in an independent validation cohort of 18 hyperthyroidism patients and 17 patients who later progressed to ophthalmopathy. Once sampling was done, hyperthyroidism patients were given methimazole at a starting dose of 30 mg daily, whereas ophthalmopathy patients were given high-dose intravenous methylprednisolone. In addition, the study compared T-cell repertoires in thyroid tissue and in blood from about 6 Graves' hyperthyroidism patients. The paper reports TCR Vbeta CDR3 sequencing of approximately 130 peripheral blood samples: fewer than 50 ophthalmopathy, fewer than 85 hyperthyroidism and around 17 progressor patients. The 80 to 100 discovery patients were randomly divided into training and test sets at a 7:3 ratio. Points the paper makes about the study in general: Most expanded thyroid clonotypes (frequency above 0.001) were also detected in blood, suggesting blood repertoires may reflect thyroid immune responses. A 13 V-J signature model separated ophthalmopathy from stable hyperthyroidism, with 87.88% sensitivity and 81% to 83% specificity in cross-validation and 80%/75% in testing. During validation, the model predicted progression to ophthalmopathy a median of about 5.9 months ahead of onset, with just under 71% sensitivity and around 73% specificity. No statistical method was used to fix the sample size in advance, and group allocation was not hidden from the investigators.

CDR1 and CDR2 were assigned from the germline V gene as SGDLS and YYNGEE. The CDR3 numbers 14 residues from cysteine through phenylalanine. The CDR3 DNA has 42 bases and is translated from base 1. After removal of 7 bases from V and 8 bases from J, the junction retains 12 bases not matched to a gene. This clonotype appeared many times. The antigen it binds to is not known. No per-base quality is available; no much larger clone lies one base away. Stable Graves' hyperthyroidism was defined as no progression to ophthalmopathy during 18 months of follow-up. Hyperthyroidism patients were newly diagnosed, with disease duration under 2 months, and aged 18 to 65 years. The study excluded patients with uncontrolled infections, other autoimmune diseases, pregnancy or lactation. Diagnoses were based on clinical symptoms, serum thyroxine and TRAb, thyroid ultrasound and orbital computed tomography. Ficoll-Paque density gradient centrifugation was used to isolate PBMCs from about 10 ml of fresh peripheral blood. Total RNA was extracted with Trizol reagent, and quality was checked on an Agilent 2100 Bioanalyzer.

The TCR beta CDR3 regions were amplified from RNA transcripts. A first-round RT-PCR of the TCR CDR3 used the HTBI primer set with the Qiagen OneStep RT-PCR kit. Libraries were constructed in a second round of multiplex PCR, after which size selection and purification were performed. The libraries were sequenced on an Illumina HiSeq2000 using paired-end 100 bp reads. From the authors' description of their analysis: SOAPnuke was used to process the raw data, throwing out any read that contained adapters or uncalled bases, had a mean Phred below 15, or lacked an exact constant-primer or identifier match. High-quality paired reads were merged with COPE v1.2.5, and unique nucleotide sequences were defined as clonotypes. MiTCR v1.1 was used to align clonotypes to the IMGT TRBV, TRBD and TRBJ reference segments. The analysis included only V-J combinations with a frequency above 0.0001, which together covered 99% to 99.2% of the repertoires. A TCS score was defined as the ratio between F50 (clonal expansion) and ExV (chaos), using BLOSUM62-based TCRdist between CDR3 peptides within each V-J. Welch's t-statistics and random forest reduced around 510 V-J features to roughly 13, which were used in a naive Bayes classifier (R e1071). TCRdb reprocessing: public reads trimmed at Q25 with fastp, clones called with MiXCR, in-frame beta chains kept. Rows with a matching CDR3 protein are joined into one entry that keeps the most common DNA and genes. The V and J calls shown here were made by TCRdb, not taken from the authors' results. The table for this sample lists some 440,000 distinct CDR3 sequences; 15% to 18% of them were counted only once. The top ten clones comprise roughly 8% of the sample.

The sequencing input was blood. This chain is built from TRBV9 and TRBJ2-1; 7 bases in the junction line up with TRBD2. This sequence originates from a woman in her late teens or twenties with Graves' hyperthyroidism. The CDR3 region: CASQPGGGWDEQFF. The DNA sequence is as follows: TGTGCCAGCCAGCCCGGGGGAGGGTGGGATGAGCAGTTCTTC. Full variable domain (CDR3 extended with the reference TRBV9 and TRBJ2-1 proteins): DSGVTQTPKHLITATGQRVTLRCSPRSGDLSVYWYQQSLDQGLQFLIQYYNGEERAKGNILERFSAQQFPDLHSELNLSSLELGDSALYFCASQPGGGWDEQFFGPGTRLTVL.